The next 8 T cell receptor beta chains were all read from a single sample in a study of OX40 agonist ivuxolimab in advanced cancers. Generated by immunoSEQ multiplex PCR, the TCRdb table keeps only in-frame clones and is missing some. The table lists about 61,000 clones, 92% of them singletons. The specimen comprised CD4+ or CD8+ T cells sorted from blood, sampled in a trial of the OX40 agonist ivuxolimab. These receptors originate from an adult with an advanced solid tumor such as melanoma, head and neck, liver or kidney cancer.

The V call is TRBV5-4, the J call TRBJ1-1; no clear D. The CDR3 totals 15 residues. The germline V and J ends were trimmed by 4 bases and 5 bases, with 18 bases remaining between them. The germline gives CDR1 SGHNT, CDR2 YYREEE (reference sequence). CDR3 nucleotides: TGTGCCAGCAGCCAAGAATCCCTACCCCCGACTGAAGCTTTCTTT. It yields the protein CASSQESLPPTEAFF.

V is TRBV13 and J is TRBJ2-1; tentatively, D is TRBD2 (7 bases). CDR1 and CDR2 (germline): PRHDT, FYEKMQ (reference sequence). The CDR3 has 15 residues. The germline V and J ends were trimmed by 4 bases and 6 bases, with 16 bases remaining between them. CDR3 in DNA: TGTGCCAGCAGCTCCGGACTAGGGGGGGGCAATGAGCAGTTCTTC. Amino acids: CASSSGLGGGNEQFF. The entire variable domain, with the rest obtained from reference TRBV13 and TRBJ2-1, is as follows: AAGVIQSPRHLIKEKRETATLKCYPIPRHDTVYWYQQGPGQDPQFLISFYEKMQSDKGSIPDRFSAQQFSDYHSELNMSSLELGDSALYFCASSSGLGGGNEQFFGPGTRLTVL.

The chain uses TRBV19 and TRBJ2-1; TRBD1 might be the D (6 bases). V was cut by 3 bases and J by 9 bases, with 12 bases left in between. The CDR3 has 13 residues. From germline, CDR1 is LNHDA and CDR2 SQIVND (reference sequence). The CDR3: CASSIADRSEQFF. For the CDR3, the DNA is TGTGCCAGTAGTATCGCCGACAGGTCTGAGCAGTTCTTC.

The rearrangement uses TRBV2 and TRBJ2-1; TRBD2 aligns across 10 bases. The CDR3 sequence is 15 residues long. The V segment lost 6 bases and the J segment 2 bases; nucleotides outside the gene matches: 4. Germline V gene lookup returns CDR1 SNHLY and CDR2 FYNNEI. CDR3 in DNA: TGTGCCAGCAGACCAGCGGGAGGGACCTACAATGAGCAGTTCTTC. Translated: CASRPAGGTYNEQFF.

This chain connects TRBV30 to TRBJ2-7; D perhaps matches TRBD2 (6 bases). Trimming took off 1 base at V and 6 bases at J, with 7 bases between the two ends. The CDR3 runs to 11 residues. Germline values: CDR1 GTSNPN, CDR2 SVGIG (reference sequence). The CDR3: CAWSGGVEQYF. Written as DNA, the CDR3 is TGTGCCTGGAGTGGGGGGGTCGAGCAGTACTTC.

This clone has more than one count but fewer than ten. The CDR3 sequence is CASSHIGTGRATQYF. The CDR3 DNA is TGTGCCAGCAGCCATATAGGGACAGGGCGAGCTACGCAGTATTTT. This chain joins TRBV6-5 and TRBJ2-3; TRBD1 matches 9 bases. V shed 6 bases, J shed 8 bases, and the junction held 12 bases outside the gene matches. Germline V gene lookup returns CDR1 MNHEY and CDR2 SVGAGI. This CDR3 has 15 amino acids.

The chain carries TRBV6-4 and TRBJ1-1, with TRBD1 matching over 8 bases. This CDR3 contains 14 residues. V lost 7 bases and J lost 5; bases outside the gene matches: 9. Germline CDR1 reads MRHNA; CDR2 reads SNTAGT. The CDR3 protein is CASTRQGTGTEAFF. The CDR3, as DNA: TGTGCCAGCACCAGACAGGGGACGGGTACTGAAGCTTTCTTT.

This clone was seen once. This rearrangement joins TRBV28 to TRBJ2-3, with D tentatively TRBD1 (6 bases). Germline V gene data show CDR1 as MDHEN and CDR2 as SYDVKM. Between the trimmed V and J ends, which lost 5 bases and 2 bases, there was a span of 11 bases. CDR3 length equals 14 residues. The CDR3 DNA sequence: TGTGCCAGCAGTAACCGGGACAACACAGATACGCAGTATTTT. Protein: CASSNRDNTDTQYF.